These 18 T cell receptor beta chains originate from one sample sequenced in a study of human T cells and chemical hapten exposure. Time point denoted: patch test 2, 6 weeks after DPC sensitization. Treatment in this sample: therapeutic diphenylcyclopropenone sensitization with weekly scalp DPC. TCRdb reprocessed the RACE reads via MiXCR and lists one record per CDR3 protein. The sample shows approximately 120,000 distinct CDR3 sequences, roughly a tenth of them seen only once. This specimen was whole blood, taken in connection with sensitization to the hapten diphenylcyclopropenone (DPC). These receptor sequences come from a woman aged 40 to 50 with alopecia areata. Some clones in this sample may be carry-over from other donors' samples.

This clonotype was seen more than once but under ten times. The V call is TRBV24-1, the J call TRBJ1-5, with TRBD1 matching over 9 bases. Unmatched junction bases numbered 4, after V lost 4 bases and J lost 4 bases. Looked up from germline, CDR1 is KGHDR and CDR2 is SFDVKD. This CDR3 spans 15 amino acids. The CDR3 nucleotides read TGTGCCACCAGTGACCCGACAGGGGGTAATCAGCCCCAGCATTTT. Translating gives CATSDPTGGNQPQHF.

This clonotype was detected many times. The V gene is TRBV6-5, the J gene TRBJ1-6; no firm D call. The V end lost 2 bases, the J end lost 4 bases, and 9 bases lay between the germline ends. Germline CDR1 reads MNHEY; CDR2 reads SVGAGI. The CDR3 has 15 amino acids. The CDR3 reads CASSYKLGYNSPLHF. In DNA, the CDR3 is TGTGCCAGCAGTTACAAGTTGGGTTATAATTCACCCCTCCACTTT.

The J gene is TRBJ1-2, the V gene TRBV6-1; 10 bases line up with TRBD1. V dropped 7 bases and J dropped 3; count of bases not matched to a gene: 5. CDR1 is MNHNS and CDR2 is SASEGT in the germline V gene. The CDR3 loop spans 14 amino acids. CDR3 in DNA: TGTGCCAGCACCCCGGGACAGGGGTACTATGGCTACACCTTC. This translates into CASTPGQGYYGYTF.

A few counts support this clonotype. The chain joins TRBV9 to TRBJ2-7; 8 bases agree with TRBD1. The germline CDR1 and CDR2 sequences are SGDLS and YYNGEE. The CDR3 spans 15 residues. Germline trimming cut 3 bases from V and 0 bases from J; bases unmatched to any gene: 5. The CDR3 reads CASSAGGTGSYEQYF. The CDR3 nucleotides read TGTGCCAGCAGCGCAGGGGGCACCGGCTCCTACGAGCAGTACTTC.

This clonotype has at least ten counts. The DNA of the CDR3 is TGTGCCAGCAGCTTAGGAGGGCGTACTGAAGCTTTCTTT. Its translation: CASSLGGRTEAFF. V and J are TRBV9 and TRBJ1-1; D unresolved. CDR1 SGDLS and CDR2 YYNGEE come from the germline V gene. V dropped 4 bases and J dropped 5 bases, with 12 bases sitting between them. CDR3 size: 13 residues.

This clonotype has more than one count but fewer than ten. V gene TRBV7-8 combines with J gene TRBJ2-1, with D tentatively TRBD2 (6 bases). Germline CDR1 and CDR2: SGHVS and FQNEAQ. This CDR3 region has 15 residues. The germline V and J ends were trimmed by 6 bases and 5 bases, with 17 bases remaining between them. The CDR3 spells CASSSWGVGDNEQFF. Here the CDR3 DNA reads TGTGCCAGCAGTTCGTGGGGGGTTGGAGACAATGAGCAGTTCTTC.

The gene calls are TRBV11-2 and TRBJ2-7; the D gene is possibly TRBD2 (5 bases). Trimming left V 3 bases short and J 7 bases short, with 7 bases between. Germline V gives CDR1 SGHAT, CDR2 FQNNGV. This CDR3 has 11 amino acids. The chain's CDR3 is CASSFQREQYF. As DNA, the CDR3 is TGTGCCAGCAGCTTCCAGCGGGAGCAGTACTTC. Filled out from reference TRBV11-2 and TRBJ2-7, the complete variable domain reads EAGVAQSPRYKIIEKRQSVAFWCNPISGHATLYWYQQILGQGPKLLIQFQNNGVVDDSQLPKDRFSAERLKGVDSTLKIQPAKLEDSAVYLCASSFQREQYFGPGTRLTVT.

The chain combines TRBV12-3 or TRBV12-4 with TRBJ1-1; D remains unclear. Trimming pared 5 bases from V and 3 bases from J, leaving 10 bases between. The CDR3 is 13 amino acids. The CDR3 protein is CASSRLIDTEAFF. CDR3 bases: TGTGCCAGCAGTCGTCTCATAGACACTGAAGCTTTCTTT.

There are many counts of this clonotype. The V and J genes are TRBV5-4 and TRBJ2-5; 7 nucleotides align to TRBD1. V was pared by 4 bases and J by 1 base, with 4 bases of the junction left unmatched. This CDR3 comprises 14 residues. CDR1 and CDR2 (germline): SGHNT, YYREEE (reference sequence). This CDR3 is CASSTGTVQETQYF. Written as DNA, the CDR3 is TGTGCCAGCAGCACCGGGACAGTCCAAGAGACCCAGTACTTC.

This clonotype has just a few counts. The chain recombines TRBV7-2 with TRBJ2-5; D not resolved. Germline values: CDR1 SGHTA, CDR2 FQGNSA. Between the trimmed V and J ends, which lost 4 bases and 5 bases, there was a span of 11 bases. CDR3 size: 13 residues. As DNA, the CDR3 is TGTGCCAGCAGCTGGATGAAGAGGGAGACCCAGTACTTC. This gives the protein CASSWMKRETQYF.

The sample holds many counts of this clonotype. As DNA, the CDR3 is TGTGCCAGCAGTGATTTTCAGAACACTGAAGCTTTCTTT. This codes for CASSDFQNTEAFF. This chain connects TRBV2 to TRBJ1-1; D gene unclear. V was cut by 3 bases and J by 1 base, with 6 bases left in between. The CDR3 spans 13 residues. The germline gives CDR1 SNHLY, CDR2 FYNNEI.

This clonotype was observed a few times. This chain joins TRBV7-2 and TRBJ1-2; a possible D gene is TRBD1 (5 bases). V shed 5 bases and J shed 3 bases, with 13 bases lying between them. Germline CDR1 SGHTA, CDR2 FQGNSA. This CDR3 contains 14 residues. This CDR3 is CASSRTRGDYGYTF. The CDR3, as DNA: TGTGCCAGCAGCCGTACACGGGGCGACTATGGCTACACCTTC.

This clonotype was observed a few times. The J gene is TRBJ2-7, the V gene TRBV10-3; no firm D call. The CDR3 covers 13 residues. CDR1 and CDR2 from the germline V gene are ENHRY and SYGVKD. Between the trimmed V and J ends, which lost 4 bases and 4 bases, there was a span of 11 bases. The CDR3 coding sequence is TGTGCCATCAGTGTTGGGTCCATATACGAGCAGTACTTC. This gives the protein CAISVGSIYEQYF.

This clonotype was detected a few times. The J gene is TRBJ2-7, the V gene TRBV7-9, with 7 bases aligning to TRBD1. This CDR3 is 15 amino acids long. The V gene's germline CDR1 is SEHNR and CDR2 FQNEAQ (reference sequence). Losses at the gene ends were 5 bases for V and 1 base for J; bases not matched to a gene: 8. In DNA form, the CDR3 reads TGTGCCAGCAGCCGCGCAGGGGGTGCATCCTACGAGCAGTACTTC. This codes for CASSRAGGASYEQYF.

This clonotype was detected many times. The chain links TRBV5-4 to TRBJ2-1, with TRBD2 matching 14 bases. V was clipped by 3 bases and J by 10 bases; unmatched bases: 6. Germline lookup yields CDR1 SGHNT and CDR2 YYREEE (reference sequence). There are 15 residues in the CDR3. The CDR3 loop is CASSSGLAGGLEQFF. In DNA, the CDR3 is TGTGCCAGCAGCTCCGGACTAGCGGGGGGTTTAGAGCAGTTCTTC.

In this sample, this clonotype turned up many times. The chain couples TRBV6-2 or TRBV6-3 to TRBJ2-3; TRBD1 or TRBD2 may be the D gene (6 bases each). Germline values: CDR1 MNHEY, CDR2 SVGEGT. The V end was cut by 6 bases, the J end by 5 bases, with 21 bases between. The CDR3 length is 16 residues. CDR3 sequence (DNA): TGTGCCAGCAGGGATCCACGGGGGCTCGGGGAAGATACGCAGTATTTT. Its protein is CASRDPRGLGEDTQYF.

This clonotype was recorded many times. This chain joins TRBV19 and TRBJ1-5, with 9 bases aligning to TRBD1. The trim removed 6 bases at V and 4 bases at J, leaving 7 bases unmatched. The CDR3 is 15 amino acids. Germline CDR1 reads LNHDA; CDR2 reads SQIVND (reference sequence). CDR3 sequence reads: CASRGRDRVNQPQHF. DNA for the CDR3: TGTGCCAGTAGGGGCCGGGACAGGGTGAATCAGCCCCAGCATTTT. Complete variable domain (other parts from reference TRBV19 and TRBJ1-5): DGGITQSPKYLFRKEGQNVTLSCEQNLNHDAMYWYRQDPGQGLRLIYYSQIVNDFQKGDIAEGYSVSREKKESFPLTVTSAQKNPTAFYLCASRGRDRVNQPQHFGDGTRLSIL.

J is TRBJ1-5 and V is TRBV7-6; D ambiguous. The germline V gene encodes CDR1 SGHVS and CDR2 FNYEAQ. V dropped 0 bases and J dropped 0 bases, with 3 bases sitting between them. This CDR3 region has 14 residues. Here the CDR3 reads CASSLAASNQPQHF. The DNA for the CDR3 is TGTGCCAGCAGCTTAGCAGCTAGCAATCAGCCCCAGCATTTT.